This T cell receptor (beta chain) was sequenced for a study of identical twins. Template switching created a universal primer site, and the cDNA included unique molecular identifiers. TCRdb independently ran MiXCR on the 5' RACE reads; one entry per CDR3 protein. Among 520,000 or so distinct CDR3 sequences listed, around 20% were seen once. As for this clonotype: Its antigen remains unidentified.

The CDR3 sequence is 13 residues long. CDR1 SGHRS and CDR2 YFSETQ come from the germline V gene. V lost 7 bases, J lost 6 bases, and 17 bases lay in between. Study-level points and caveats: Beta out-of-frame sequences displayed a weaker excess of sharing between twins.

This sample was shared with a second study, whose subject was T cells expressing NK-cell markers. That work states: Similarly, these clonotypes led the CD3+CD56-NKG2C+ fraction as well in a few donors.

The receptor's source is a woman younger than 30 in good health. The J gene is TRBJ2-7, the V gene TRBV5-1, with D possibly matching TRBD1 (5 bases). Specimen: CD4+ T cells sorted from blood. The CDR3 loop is CASGPQGMAEQYF. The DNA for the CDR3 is TGCGCCAGCGGTCCGCAGGGAATGGCCGAGCAGTACTTC.